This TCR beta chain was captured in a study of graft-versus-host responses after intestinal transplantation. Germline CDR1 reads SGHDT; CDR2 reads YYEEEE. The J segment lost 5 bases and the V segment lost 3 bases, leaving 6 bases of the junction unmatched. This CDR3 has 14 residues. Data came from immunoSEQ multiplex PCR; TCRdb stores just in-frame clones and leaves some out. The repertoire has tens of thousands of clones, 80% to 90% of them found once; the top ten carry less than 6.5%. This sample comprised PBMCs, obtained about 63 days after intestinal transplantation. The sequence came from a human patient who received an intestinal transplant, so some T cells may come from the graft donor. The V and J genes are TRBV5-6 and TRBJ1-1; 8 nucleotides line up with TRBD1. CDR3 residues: CASSYPQGETEAFF. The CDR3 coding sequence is TGTGCCAGCAGCTACCCACAGGGGGAGACTGAAGCTTTCTTT.